This TCR beta chain came from a study of cytotoxic CD8 clonotypes in ibrutinib-treated CLL. Study-level background: Responses: approximately 25 partial, 2 complete; after median around 68 months, approximately 15 stayed remitted, roughly 12 progressed.

V lost 4 bases and J lost 4; bases outside the gene matches: 6. Germline V gene data show CDR1 as SGHTA and CDR2 as FQGNSA. The CDR3 is made up of 16 amino acids. The intended depth for sequencing was 1 in 200,000 to 1 in 1 million T cells. Only in-frame clones appear in the TCRdb table, and some are missing; sequencing was by immunoSEQ multiplex PCR. The data show more than 200,000 clones, with 70% seen just once and about 6.2% held by the top ten. Sequenced material: PBMCs, taken after 12 months of ibrutinib treatment. The chain couples TRBV7-2 to TRBJ2-2; TRBD2 matches at 10 bases. The sequence came from a human donor with chronic lymphocytic leukemia. The CDR3 loop reads CASSSTSGMLTGELFF. DNA of the CDR3: TGTGCCAGCAGCTCTACTAGCGGGATGCTCACCGGGGAGCTGTTTTTT.